The next 8 T cell receptor beta chains were all read from a single sample in a study of graft-versus-host responses after intestinal transplantation. The protocol was immunoSEQ multiplex PCR, while the TCRdb copy is restricted to in-frame clones and leaves out a portion. The sample carries 75,000 to 100,000 clones, around 88% recorded once. The sequences come from PBMCs, collected 255 days after intestinal transplant. The receptors stem from a human patient who received an intestinal transplant, so some T cells may come from the graft donor.

The chain has TRBV6-5 and TRBJ1-1, with D maybe TRBD1 (6 bases). Deletions cut 4 bases from V and 7 bases from J, with 16 bases between. Looked up from germline, CDR1 is MNHEY and CDR2 is SVGAGI. CDR3 length: 14 residues. CDR3 sequence (DNA): TGTGCCAGCAGTTCGGGGGGGGCAGTCGGTGAAGCTTTCTTT. It specifies CASSSGGAVGEAFF.

The chain recombines TRBV4-2 with TRBJ1-2, with 7 bases fitting TRBD1. The CDR3 is 14 amino acids. CDR1 and CDR2 (germline): LGHNA, YNFKEQ. V was clipped by 1 base and J by 5 bases; unmatched bases: 4. The CDR3 DNA sequence: TGTGCCAGCAGCCAAGGGACAGGTGAATATGGCTACACCTTC. Translating gives CASSQGTGEYGYTF.

The chain carries TRBV7-9 and TRBJ1-4; 8 nucleotides match TRBD1. Germline CDR1 is SEHNR and CDR2 is FQNEAQ (reference sequence). This CDR3 comprises 16 residues. The ends lost 4 bases at V and 7 bases at J; junction bases unmatched: 11. The CDR3: CASSSDRDWYSEKLFF. The CDR3 bases are TGTGCCAGCAGCTCGGACAGGGACTGGTATTCTGAAAAACTGTTTTTT.

V is TRBV7-9 and J is TRBJ2-1; D unresolved. CDR1 and CDR2 from the germline V gene are SEHNR and FQNEAQ (reference sequence). The CDR3 length is 13 residues. Trimming left V 2 bases short and J 8 bases short, with 10 bases between. The CDR3 DNA sequence: TGTGCCAGCAGCTTATCTGGATCGGATGAGCAGTTCTTC. Its protein is CASSLSGSDEQFF.

This clone has a single count. This sample includes further DNA sequences coding for the same CDR3. The chain carries TRBV29-1 and TRBJ2-2; D ambiguous. The V end lost 4 bases, the J end lost 0 bases, and 3 bases lay between the germline ends. Germline assignment: CDR1 SQVTM and CDR2 ANQGSEA. This CDR3 comprises 12 residues. CDR3: CSVGPNTGELFF. CDR3 nucleotide sequence: TGCAGCGTTGGCCCGAACACCGGGGAGCTGTTTTTT.

The genes are TRBV28 and TRBJ2-7; 9 bases are shared with TRBD1. V lost 6 bases and J lost 5; bases outside the gene matches: 5. The germline V gene encodes CDR1 MDHEN and CDR2 SYDVKM. The CDR3 length is 13 residues. CDR3 in amino acids: CASSRTGADEQYF. CDR3 sequence (DNA): TGTGCCAGCAGCCGGACAGGGGCGGACGAGCAGTACTTC. The full variable domain, its missing parts supplied by reference TRBV28 and TRBJ2-7, is DVKVTQSSRYLVKRTGEKVFLECVQDMDHENMFWYRQDPGLGLRLIYFSYDVKMKEKGDIPEGYSVSREKKERFSLILESASTNQTSMYLCASSRTGADEQYFGPGTRLTVT.

The chain links TRBV4-1 to TRBJ1-3; 8 bases map to TRBD1. The CDR3 has 18 amino acids. Germline V gene lookup returns CDR1 MGHRA and CDR2 YSYEKL. V was clipped by 1 base and J by 6 bases; unmatched bases: 14. CDR3 region: CASSQAQIPQGAENTIYF. In DNA, the CDR3 is TGCGCCAGCAGCCAAGCCCAGATACCCCAGGGGGCCGAAAACACCATATATTTT.

This clone appeared a few times. V usage is TRBV19 and J usage is TRBJ2-7; 12 nucleotides match TRBD2. The germline gives CDR1 LNHDA, CDR2 SQIVND (reference sequence). The V segment lost 3 bases and the J segment 4 bases; nucleotides outside the gene matches: 7. CDR3 length: 16 residues. The CDR3 DNA is TGTGCCAGTAGTATCTCCGGGACTAGCGGGTTTTACGAGCAGTACTTC. Protein product: CASSISGTSGFYEQYF.